In its sample, the clone carrying this T cell receptor beta chain was seen once. Its antigen is currently unknown. The J segment lost 2 bases and the V segment lost 3 bases, leaving 10 bases of the junction unmatched. The CDR3 length is 17 residues. Germline CDR1 SGDLS, CDR2 YYNGEE. This entry is derived from a study of cytomegalovirus exposure and HLA in healthy donors. Study overall: Among 398 genotyped donors, roughly 80% fell in the Caucasian-associated ancestry cluster. General study points: Diagnosis of cytomegalovirus status made by the classifier reportedly showed high specificity and sensitivity. Available immune exposure information covered CMV serostatus only. V- and J-gene trimming in TCR beta was tied to a missense DCLRE1C variant by an analysis performed later.

The PCR made use of 60 Vbeta and 13 Jbeta primers. Clones were sequenced by immunoSEQ multiplex PCR, and TCRdb holds only the in-frame ones, with some missing. This sample has roughly 200,000 clones, with 79% found just once. The rearrangement uses TRBV9 and TRBJ2-5; TRBD1 aligns across 10 bases. The sequenced sample was PBMCs. This receptor was identified in a middle-aged woman in good health and CMV-seronegative. The DNA of the CDR3 is TGTGCCAGCAGCGCAGACCCGACAGGGGGCATTCAAGAGACCCAGTACTTC. It is translated as CASSADPTGGIQETQYF.